This T cell receptor (beta chain) appears in the sequencing data of a study of tumor-infiltrating lymphocytes in localized non-small cell lung cancer. Overall study results and limits: Immunotypes IM1 and IM2 had similar TCR-derived T-cell fractions. TCR sequencing covered a subset of patients with enough tissue. Compared with uninvolved lung, tumors showed higher T cell infiltration by TCRbeta sequencing. Different pieces of the same tissue went to different assays, confounding technical variation with intratumor heterogeneity.

Germline CDR1 is GTSNPN and CDR2 is SVGIG (reference sequence). V lost 4 bases and J 6 bases, leaving 6 bases between the germline ends. The CDR3 is 11 residues long. As concerns this clone: Its antigen is unknown.

Sequenced by immunoSEQ multiplex PCR; TCRdb stores in-frame clones only, minus some. In the table there are some 12,000 clones, approximately 86% of which are singletons. This receptor was identified in a human donor with non-small cell lung cancer. Sequencing was done on a sample of uninvolved lung tissue not adjacent to the tumor. The V call is TRBV30, the J call TRBJ1-4; perhaps TRBD1 as D (5 bases). The CDR3 loop reads CAWKGYEKLFF. The CDR3, as DNA: TGTGCCTGGAAGGGGTATGAAAAACTGTTTTTT.